This T cell receptor (beta chain) derives from a study of control samples from healthy donors and cancer patients. Clones were sequenced by immunoSEQ multiplex PCR, and TCRdb holds only the in-frame ones, with some missing. The sample has under 150,000 clones, around 93% seen once. This sequence originates from a man between 45 and 60 years old with head and neck cancer. The sample consisted of PBMCs.

The CDR3 bases are TGTGCCACCAGTCCCAAGATAGCGGGGGTGGGGGAGACCCAGTACTTC. Translation gives CATSPKIAGVGETQYF. This chain connects TRBV24-1 to TRBJ2-5; 9 bases are shared with TRBD2. This CDR3 contains 16 residues. V was pared by 6 bases and J by 5 bases, with 12 bases of the junction left unmatched. Germline CDR1 is KGHDR and CDR2 is SFDVKD.